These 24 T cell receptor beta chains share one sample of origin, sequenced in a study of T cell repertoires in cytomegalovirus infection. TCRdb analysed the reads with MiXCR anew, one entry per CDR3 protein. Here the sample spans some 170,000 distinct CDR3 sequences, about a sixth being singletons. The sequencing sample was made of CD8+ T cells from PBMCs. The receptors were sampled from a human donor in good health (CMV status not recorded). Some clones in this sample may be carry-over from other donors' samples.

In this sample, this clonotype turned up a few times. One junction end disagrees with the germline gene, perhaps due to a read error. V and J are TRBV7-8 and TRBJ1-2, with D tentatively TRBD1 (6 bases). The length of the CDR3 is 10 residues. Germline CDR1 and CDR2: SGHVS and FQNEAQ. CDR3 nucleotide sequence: TGTGCCAGCAGTGCCGGGACACCCGTCTTC. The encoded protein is CASSAGTPVF.

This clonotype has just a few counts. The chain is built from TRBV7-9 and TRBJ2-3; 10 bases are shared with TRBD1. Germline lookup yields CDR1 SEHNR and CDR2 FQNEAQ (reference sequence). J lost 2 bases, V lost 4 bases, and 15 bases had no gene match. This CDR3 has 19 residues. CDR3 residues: CASSSPRDRGRDYTDTQYF. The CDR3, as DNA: TGTGCCAGCAGCTCGCCCAGGGACAGGGGCCGAGATTACACAGATACGCAGTATTTT. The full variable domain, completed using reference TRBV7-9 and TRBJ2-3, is DTGVSQNPRHKITKRGQNVTFRCDPISEHNRLYWYRQTLGQGPEFLTYFQNEAQLEKSRLLSDRFSAERPKGSFSTLEIQRTEQGDSAMYLCASSSPRDRGRDYTDTQYFGPGTRLTVL.

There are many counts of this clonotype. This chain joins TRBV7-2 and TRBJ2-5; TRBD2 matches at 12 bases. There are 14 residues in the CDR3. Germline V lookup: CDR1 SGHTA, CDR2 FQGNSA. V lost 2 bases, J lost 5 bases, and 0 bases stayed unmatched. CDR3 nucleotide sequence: TGTGCCAGCAGCTTAACTAGCGGGGGGGAGACCCAGTACTTC. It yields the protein CASSLTSGGETQYF.

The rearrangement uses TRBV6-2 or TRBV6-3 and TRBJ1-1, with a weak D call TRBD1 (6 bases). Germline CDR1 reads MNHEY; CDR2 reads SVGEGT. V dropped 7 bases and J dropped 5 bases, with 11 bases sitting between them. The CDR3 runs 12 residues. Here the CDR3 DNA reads TGTGCCAGCAAGACAGGAGGGACTGAAGCTTTCTTT. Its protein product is CASKTGGTEAFF.

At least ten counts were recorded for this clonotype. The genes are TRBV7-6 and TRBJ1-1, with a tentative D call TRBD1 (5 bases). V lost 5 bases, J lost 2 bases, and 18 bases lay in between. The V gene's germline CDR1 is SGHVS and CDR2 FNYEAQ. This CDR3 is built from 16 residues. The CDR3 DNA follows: TGTGCCAGCAGCCCCATGTCTGGGGCTGTAAACACTGAAGCTTTCTTT. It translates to CASSPMSGAVNTEAFF.

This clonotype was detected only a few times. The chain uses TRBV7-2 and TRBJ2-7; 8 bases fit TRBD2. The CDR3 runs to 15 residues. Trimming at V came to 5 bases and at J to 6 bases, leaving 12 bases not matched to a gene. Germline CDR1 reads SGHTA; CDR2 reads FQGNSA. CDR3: CASSDRGGRFGEQYF. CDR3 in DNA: TGTGCCAGCAGCGACCGGGGGGGGCGCTTTGGCGAGCAGTACTTC.

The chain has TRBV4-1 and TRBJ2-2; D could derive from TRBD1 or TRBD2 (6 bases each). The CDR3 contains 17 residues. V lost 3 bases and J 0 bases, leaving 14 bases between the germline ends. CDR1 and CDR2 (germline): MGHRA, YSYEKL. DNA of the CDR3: TGCGCCAGCAGCCACCCAGGAGGGACATCGAACACCGGGGAGCTGTTTTTT. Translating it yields CASSHPGGTSNTGELFF.

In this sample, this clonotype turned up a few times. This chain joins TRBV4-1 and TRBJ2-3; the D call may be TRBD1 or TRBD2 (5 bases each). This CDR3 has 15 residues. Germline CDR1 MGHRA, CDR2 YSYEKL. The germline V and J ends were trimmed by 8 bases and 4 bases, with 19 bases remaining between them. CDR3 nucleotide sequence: TGCGCCAGCCGGGGCCCAATGCAAATCCCAGATACGCAGTATTTT. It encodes CASRGPMQIPDTQYF.

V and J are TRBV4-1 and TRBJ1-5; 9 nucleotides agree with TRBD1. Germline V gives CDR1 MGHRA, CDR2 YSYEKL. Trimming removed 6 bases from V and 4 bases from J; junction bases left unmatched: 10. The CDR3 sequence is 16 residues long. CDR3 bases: TGCGCCAGCAGTCAGAGGACAGGGGCGGTGAATCAGCCCCAGCATTTT. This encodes CASSQRTGAVNQPQHF.

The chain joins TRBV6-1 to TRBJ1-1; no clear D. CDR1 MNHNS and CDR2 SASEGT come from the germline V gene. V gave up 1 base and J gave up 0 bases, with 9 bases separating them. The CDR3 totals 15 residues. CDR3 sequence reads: CASSEEVELNTEAFF. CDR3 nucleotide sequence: TGTGCCAGCAGTGAAGAGGTTGAATTGAACACTGAAGCTTTCTTT.

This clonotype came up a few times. CDR3 nucleotides: TGCGCCAGCAGCCCGCGCCTAGCGGGGGCCCCGGAGTACAATGAGCAGTTCTTC. Its translation is CASSPRLAGAPEYNEQFF. The V call is TRBV4-1, the J call TRBJ2-1; 10 bases fit TRBD2. V lost 4 bases and J lost 4; bases outside the gene matches: 13. Per the germline V gene, CDR1 is MGHRA and CDR2 is YSYEKL. This CDR3 has 18 residues.

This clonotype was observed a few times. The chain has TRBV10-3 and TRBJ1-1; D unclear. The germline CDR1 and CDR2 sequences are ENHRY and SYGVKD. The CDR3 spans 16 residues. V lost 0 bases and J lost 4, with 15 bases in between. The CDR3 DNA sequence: TGTGCCATCAGTGAGTCGAGGTTAGTCGAACCCACTGAAGCTTTCTTT. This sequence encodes CAISESRLVEPTEAFF.

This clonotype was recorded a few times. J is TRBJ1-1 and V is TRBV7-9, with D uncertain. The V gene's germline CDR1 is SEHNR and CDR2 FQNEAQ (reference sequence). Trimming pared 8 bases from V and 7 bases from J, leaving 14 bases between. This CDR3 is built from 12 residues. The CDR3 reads CASPPDGHEAFF. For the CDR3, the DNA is TGTGCCAGCCCGCCCGACGGTCATGAAGCTTTCTTT.

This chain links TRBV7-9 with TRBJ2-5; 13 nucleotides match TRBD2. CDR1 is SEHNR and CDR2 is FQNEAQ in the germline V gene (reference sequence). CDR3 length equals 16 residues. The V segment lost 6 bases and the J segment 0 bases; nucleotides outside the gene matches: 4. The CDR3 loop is CASRRTSGRYQETQYF. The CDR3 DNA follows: TGTGCCAGCAGGAGGACTAGCGGGAGATACCAAGAGACCCAGTACTTC.

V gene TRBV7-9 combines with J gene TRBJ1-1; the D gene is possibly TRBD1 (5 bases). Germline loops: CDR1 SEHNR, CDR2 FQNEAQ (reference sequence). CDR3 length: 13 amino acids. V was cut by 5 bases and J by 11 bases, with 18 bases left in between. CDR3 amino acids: CASSPPGGTNAFF. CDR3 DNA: TGTGCCAGCAGCCCCCCCGGGGGGACGAATGCTTTCTTT.

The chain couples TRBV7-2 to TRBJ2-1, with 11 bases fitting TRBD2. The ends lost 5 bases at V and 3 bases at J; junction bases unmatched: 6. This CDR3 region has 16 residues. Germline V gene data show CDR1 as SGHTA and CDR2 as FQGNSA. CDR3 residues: CASSVSGTSGYNEQFF. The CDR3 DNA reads TGTGCCAGCAGCGTTTCCGGGACTAGCGGCTACAATGAGCAGTTCTTC.

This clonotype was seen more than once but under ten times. CDR3 DNA: TGTGCCATCAGTGAATCAGGGTCCCTCGCCTACAATGAGCAGTTCTTC. Encoded protein: CAISESGSLAYNEQFF. The chain is built from TRBV10-3 and TRBJ2-1, with D possibly TRBD1 on 5 matching bases. Germline V gene sequence: CDR1 ENHRY, CDR2 SYGVKD. The CDR3 loop spans 16 amino acids. The V end was cut by 3 bases, the J end by 2 bases, with 14 bases between.

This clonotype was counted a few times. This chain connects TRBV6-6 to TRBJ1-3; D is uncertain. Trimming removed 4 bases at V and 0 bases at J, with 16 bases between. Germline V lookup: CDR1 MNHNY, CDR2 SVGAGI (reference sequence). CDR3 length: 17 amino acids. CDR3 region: CASSSSSYPDSGNTIYF. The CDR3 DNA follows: TGTGCCAGCAGTTCTTCTTCCTACCCAGACTCTGGAAACACCATATATTTT.

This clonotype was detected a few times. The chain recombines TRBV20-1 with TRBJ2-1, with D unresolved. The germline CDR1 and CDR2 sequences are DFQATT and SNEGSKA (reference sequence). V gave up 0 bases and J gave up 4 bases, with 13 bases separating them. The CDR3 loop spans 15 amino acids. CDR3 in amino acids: CSAREVPDDYNEQFF. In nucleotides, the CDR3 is TGCAGTGCTAGAGAAGTCCCGGACGATTACAATGAGCAGTTCTTC.

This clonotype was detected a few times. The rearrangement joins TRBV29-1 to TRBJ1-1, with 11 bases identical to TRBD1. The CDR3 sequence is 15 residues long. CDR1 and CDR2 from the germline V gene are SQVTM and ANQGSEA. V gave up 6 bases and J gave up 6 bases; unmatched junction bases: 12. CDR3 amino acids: CSVIGQGALSAEAFF. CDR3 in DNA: TGCAGCGTGATAGGACAGGGGGCATTGTCGGCTGAAGCTTTCTTT.

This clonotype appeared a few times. The CDR3 sequence: CASSPPPPDEQYF. As DNA, the CDR3 is TGTGCCAGCAGCCCGCCCCCCCCTGACGAGCAGTACTTC. V usage is TRBV7-2 and J usage is TRBJ2-7; D gene unclear. The V gene's germline CDR1 is SGHTA and CDR2 FQGNSA. The CDR3 extends over 13 amino acids. The V end lost 5 bases, the J end lost 5 bases, and 13 bases lay between the germline ends.

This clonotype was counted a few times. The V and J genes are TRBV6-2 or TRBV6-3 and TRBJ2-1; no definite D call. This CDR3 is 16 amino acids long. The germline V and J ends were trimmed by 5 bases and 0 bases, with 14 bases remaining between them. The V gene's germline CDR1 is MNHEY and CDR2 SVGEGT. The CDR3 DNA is TGTGCCAGCAGTCCCCCCGGAGCGAACTCCTACAATGAGCAGTTCTTC. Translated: CASSPPGANSYNEQFF.

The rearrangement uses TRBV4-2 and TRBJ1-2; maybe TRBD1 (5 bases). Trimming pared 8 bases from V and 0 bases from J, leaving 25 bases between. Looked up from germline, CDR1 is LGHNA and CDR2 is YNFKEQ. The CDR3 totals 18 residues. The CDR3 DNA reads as TGTGCCAGCGAGGGAAGAGGTGGGGGGGGAGAGACTAACTATGGCTACACCTTC. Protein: CASEGRGGGGETNYGYTF.

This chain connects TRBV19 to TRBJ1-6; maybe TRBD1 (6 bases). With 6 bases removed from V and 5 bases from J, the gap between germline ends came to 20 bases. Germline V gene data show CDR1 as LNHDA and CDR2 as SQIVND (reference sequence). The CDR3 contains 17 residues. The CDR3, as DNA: TGTGCCAGTAGGACTATCGTACAGGGTGAGGATAATTCACCCCTCCACTTT. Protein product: CASRTIVQGEDNSPLHF.